This T cell receptor beta chain came from a study of CD8 T cells in Susac syndrome. This clonotype has a single count. This CDR3 region has 16 residues. CDR1 is SGHNT, CDR2 YYREEE, per germline (reference sequence). The trim removed 3 bases at V and 4 bases at J, leaving 12 bases unmatched. Sequencing targeted TCR beta in blood CD8+ and CD4+ T cells. cDNA came from about 0.46 to 1 ug RNA primed by random hexamers. TCRdb fed the immunoSEQ multiplex PCR reads into MiXCR, producing one record per CDR3 protein. Here the sample spans some 150,000 distinct CDR3 sequences, 94% being singletons. Sequences were obtained from CD4+ T cells from PBMCs. This TCR was sampled from a human donor in good health. The chain has TRBV5-4 and TRBJ1-2; 7 bases align to TRBD1. CDR3 DNA: TGTGCCAGCAGCTACCCCGGGACAGCCCGACCCTATGGCTACACCTTC. This gives the protein CASSYPGTARPYGYTF.